Here is one T cell receptor (beta chain) with its context. The sample is drawn from a study of cytomegalovirus exposure and HLA in healthy donors. Researchers ran the PCR with 60 Vbeta and 13 Jbeta primers. Sequencing used immunoSEQ multiplex PCR; TCRdb keeps in-frame clones, though not all of them. The sample lists fewer than 250,000 clones, around nine tenths occurring once. Trimming took off 0 bases at V and 2 bases at J, with 13 bases between the two ends. This CDR3 has 16 amino acids. The germline V gene encodes CDR1 MNHEY and CDR2 SVGAGI. Source material: PBMCs. This receptor was obtained from a woman aged 18-29 years in good health and CMV-seronegative. The genes are TRBV6-5 and TRBJ1-2; D is perhaps TRBD1 (6 bases). CDR3 protein: CASSYSGGRRNYGYTF. CDR3 in DNA: TGTGCCAGCAGTTACTCCGGGGGGCGCCGAAACTATGGCTACACCTTC.